A selection of T cell receptor beta chains follows, all from one sample in a study of OX40 agonist ivuxolimab in advanced cancers. Only in-frame clones appear in the TCRdb table, and some are missing; sequencing was by immunoSEQ multiplex PCR. Of roughly 30,000 clones in the sample, 84% were seen once. The starting material was CD4+ or CD8+ T cells sorted from blood, obtained in a trial of the OX40 agonist ivuxolimab. All receptors derive from an adult with an advanced solid tumor such as melanoma, head and neck, liver or kidney cancer. Both conserved end residues are part of each CDR3. A D gene is named only where the DNA matches it firmly. Rows give clone size only sometimes, using once, few, many, or a class for an expanded clone.

v_call: TRBV19
clone_size: -
d_call: -
j_call: TRBJ2-1
cdr3_aa: CASSSYSGQFF
cdr3_nt: TGTGCCAGTAGTTCGTACAGTGGGCAGTTCTTC

v_call: TRBV5-6
clone_size: -
d_call: -
j_call: TRBJ1-5
cdr3_aa: CASSQRSDSINQPQHF
cdr3_nt: TGTGCCAGCAGCCAAAGAAGTGACAGTATCAATCAGCCCCAGCATTTT

v_call: TRBV6-6
clone_size: -
d_call: -
j_call: TRBJ2-7
cdr3_aa: CASSYPGAHEQYF
cdr3_nt: TGTGCCAGCAGTTACCCCGGGGCCCACGAGCAGTACTTC

v_call: TRBV6-6
clone_size: -
d_call: -
j_call: TRBJ2-1
cdr3_aa: CASSYSGNEQFF
cdr3_nt: TGTGCCAGCAGTTACTCGGGCAATGAGCAGTTCTTC

v_call: TRBV5-6
clone_size: once
d_call: -
j_call: TRBJ1-1
cdr3_aa: CASSLGGVVTEAFF
cdr3_nt: TGTGCCAGCAGCTTGGGTGGGGTGGTCACTGAAGCTTTCTTT

v_call: TRBV7-9
clone_size: few
d_call: TRBD1
j_call: TRBJ1-5
cdr3_aa: CASSLAGGGYQPQHF
cdr3_nt: TGTGCCAGCAGCTTAGCAGGGGGCGGCTATCAGCCCCAGCATTTT

v_call: TRBV11-2
clone_size: -
d_call: TRBD1
j_call: TRBJ1-2
cdr3_aa: CASSLRGQGAPNYGYTF
cdr3_nt: TGTGCCAGCAGCTTACGGGGACAGGGGGCGCCGAACTATGGCTACACCTTC

v_call: TRBV7-6
clone_size: -
d_call: -
j_call: TRBJ2-7
cdr3_aa: CASSVTQGWSAQYF
cdr3_nt: TGTGCCAGCAGCGTTACCCAGGGATGGAGTGCGCAGTACTTC

v_call: TRBV7-2
clone_size: -
d_call: -
j_call: TRBJ2-3
cdr3_aa: CASSLAPWSTDTQYF
cdr3_nt: TGTGCCAGCAGCTTAGCCCCTTGGAGCACAGATACGCAGTATTTT

v_call: TRBV7-9
clone_size: -
d_call: TRBD2
j_call: TRBJ2-1
cdr3_aa: CASSLGPLAGGPYNEQFF
cdr3_nt: TGTGCCAGCAGCTTAGGCCCGTTAGCGGGAGGGCCTTACAATGAGCAGTTCTTC

v_call: TRBV9
clone_size: -
d_call: -
j_call: TRBJ2-1
cdr3_aa: CASSSRLGEQFF
cdr3_nt: TGTGCCAGCAGCTCTCGTTTGGGTGAGCAGTTCTTC

v_call: TRBV6-6
clone_size: -
d_call: TRBD1
j_call: TRBJ2-3
cdr3_aa: CASGIRDRGQGTQYF
cdr3_nt: TGTGCCAGCGGAATCCGGGACAGGGGACAGGGAACGCAGTATTTT

v_call: TRBV14
clone_size: -
d_call: TRBD1
j_call: TRBJ2-5
cdr3_aa: CASSRNPGPRGETQYF
cdr3_nt: TGTGCCAGCAGCCGCAACCCGGGACCCAGGGGGGAGACCCAGTACTTC

v_call: TRBV11-2
clone_size: -
d_call: TRBD2
j_call: TRBJ2-2
cdr3_aa: CASSRLAGGSGTGELFF
cdr3_nt: TGTGCCAGCAGCCGATTGGCGGGCGGGAGCGGGACCGGGGAGCTGTTTTTT

v_call: TRBV28
clone_size: -
d_call: TRBD2
j_call: TRBJ2-7
cdr3_aa: CASSLKGRASGVFYEQYF
cdr3_nt: TGTGCCAGCAGTTTAAAGGGGAGGGCTAGCGGGGTCTTCTACGAGCAGTACTTC

v_call: TRBV5-6
clone_size: -
d_call: TRBD1
j_call: TRBJ2-7
cdr3_aa: CASSHAGGEQYF
cdr3_nt: TGTGCCAGCAGCCATGCAGGGGGCGAGCAGTACTTC

v_call: TRBV5-6
clone_size: -
d_call: -
j_call: TRBJ1-2
cdr3_aa: CAGSLPSEGYTF
cdr3_nt: TGTGCCGGCAGCTTGCCCTCCGAGGGCTACACCTTC

v_call: TRBV4-1
clone_size: -
d_call: TRBD2
j_call: TRBJ2-7
cdr3_aa: CASSQVAGAPYEQYF
cdr3_nt: TGCGCCAGCAGCCAAGTTGCGGGAGCCCCCTACGAGCAGTACTTC

v_call: TRBV6-6
clone_size: -
d_call: -
j_call: TRBJ1-1
cdr3_aa: CASSWTGMNTEAFF
cdr3_nt: TGTGCCAGCAGCTGGACGGGGATGAACACTGAAGCTTTCTTT

v_call: TRBV10-3
clone_size: -
d_call: -
j_call: TRBJ2-5
cdr3_aa: CAISGGGQGQRETQYF
cdr3_nt: TGTGCCATCAGTGGTGGAGGGCAGGGACAAAGGGAGACCCAGTACTTC

v_call: TRBV29-1
clone_size: -
d_call: TRBD2
j_call: TRBJ2-1
cdr3_aa: CSVDDSGTSGWYIGNEQFF
cdr3_nt: TGCAGCGTTGATGACTCCGGGACTAGCGGTTGGTATATTGGGAATGAGCAGTTCTTC

v_call: TRBV6-1
clone_size: -
d_call: -
j_call: TRBJ2-3
cdr3_aa: CASSEGGYTRATDTQYF
cdr3_nt: TGTGCCAGCAGTGAAGGAGGCTACACGAGGGCCACAGATACGCAGTATTTT

v_call: TRBV19
clone_size: once
d_call: -
j_call: TRBJ2-2
cdr3_aa: CASSPPGTITGELFF
cdr3_nt: TGTGCCAGTAGTCCTCCCGGGACAATCACCGGGGAGCTGTTTTTT

v_call: TRBV29-1
clone_size: -
d_call: TRBD1
j_call: TRBJ1-2
cdr3_aa: CSVAGRGQDYGYTF
cdr3_nt: TGCAGCGTTGCCGGCAGGGGGCAGGATTATGGCTACACCTTC

v_call: TRBV14
clone_size: -
d_call: TRBD2
j_call: TRBJ2-3
cdr3_aa: CASSPFDGGGRIDTQYF
cdr3_nt: TGTGCCAGCAGCCCATTCGACGGTGGCGGGAGGATAGATACGCAGTATTTT

v_call: TRBV15
clone_size: few
d_call: TRBD2
j_call: TRBJ2-7
cdr3_aa: CATSRESGVSAEQYF
cdr3_nt: TGTGCCACCAGCAGGGAAAGCGGGGTCTCCGCCGAGCAGTACTTC

v_call: TRBV11-2
clone_size: -
d_call: -
j_call: TRBJ1-4
cdr3_aa: CASSYGASGNEKLFF
cdr3_nt: TGTGCCAGCAGCTATGGGGCCTCGGGTAATGAAAAACTGTTTTTT

v_call: TRBV6-1
clone_size: -
d_call: -
j_call: TRBJ2-1
cdr3_aa: CASSPFPLNEQFF
cdr3_nt: TGTGCCAGCAGTCCCTTCCCCCTTAATGAGCAGTTCTTC

v_call: TRBV27
clone_size: -
d_call: TRBD2
j_call: TRBJ2-3
cdr3_aa: CASSLWASGGPTDTQYF
cdr3_nt: TGTGCCAGCAGTTTATGGGCTAGCGGGGGCCCCACAGATACGCAGTATTTT

v_call: TRBV27
clone_size: -
d_call: -
j_call: TRBJ2-7
cdr3_aa: CASGSMSGPYEQYF
cdr3_nt: TGTGCCAGCGGGTCAATGTCCGGTCCCTACGAGCAGTACTTC

v_call: TRBV7-9
clone_size: -
d_call: TRBD1
j_call: TRBJ1-2
cdr3_aa: CATPGTGGAWAYGYTF
cdr3_nt: TGTGCCACCCCCGGGACAGGGGGCGCGTGGGCGTATGGCTACACCTTC

v_call: TRBV10-2
clone_size: -
d_call: TRBD1
j_call: TRBJ2-7
cdr3_aa: CASSEVDRGYRYEQYF
cdr3_nt: TGCGCCAGCAGTGAGGTAGACAGGGGGTACAGGTACGAGCAGTACTTC

v_call: TRBV9
clone_size: -
d_call: -
j_call: TRBJ2-5
cdr3_aa: CASSVSGSGQETQYF
cdr3_nt: TGTGCCAGCAGCGTATCAGGGTCCGGCCAAGAGACCCAGTACTTC

v_call: TRBV13
clone_size: once
d_call: -
j_call: TRBJ1-2
cdr3_aa: CASSLQGNRHYGYTF
cdr3_nt: TGTGCCAGCAGCCTACAGGGTAATAGACACTATGGCTACACCTTC

v_call: TRBV11-2
clone_size: once
d_call: TRBD1
j_call: TRBJ1-5
cdr3_aa: CASSLGQGVYSNQPQHF
cdr3_nt: TGTGCCAGCAGCTTAGGACAGGGCGTCTATAGCAATCAGCCCCAGCATTTT

v_call: TRBV5-1
clone_size: -
d_call: TRBD2
j_call: TRBJ2-3
cdr3_aa: CASSLGGGSTDTQYF
cdr3_nt: TGCGCCAGCAGCTTGGGCGGGGGGAGCACAGATACGCAGTATTTT

v_call: TRBV19
clone_size: once
d_call: TRBD1
j_call: TRBJ1-3
cdr3_aa: CATPLRQGADTIYF
cdr3_nt: TGTGCCACCCCCCTTCGGCAGGGGGCAGACACCATATATTTT

v_call: TRBV19
clone_size: -
d_call: -
j_call: TRBJ2-6
cdr3_aa: CASSIVGGAGANVLTF
cdr3_nt: TGTGCCAGTAGTATCGTTGGGGGCGCGGGGGCCAACGTCCTGACTTTC

v_call: TRBV30
clone_size: -
d_call: -
j_call: TRBJ2-7
cdr3_aa: CAWRGDYSYEQYF
cdr3_nt: TGTGCCTGGAGGGGAGACTACTCGTACGAGCAGTACTTC

v_call: TRBV5-1
clone_size: -
d_call: -
j_call: TRBJ2-7
cdr3_aa: CASRQALSYEQYF
cdr3_nt: TGCGCCAGTCGACAGGCACTCTCCTACGAGCAGTACTTC

v_call: TRBV29-1
clone_size: -
d_call: -
j_call: TRBJ1-1
cdr3_aa: CSVGDTTNTEAFF
cdr3_nt: TGCAGCGTGGGGGACACAACGAACACTGAAGCTTTCTTT

v_call: TRBV4-3
clone_size: -
d_call: TRBD2
j_call: TRBJ2-7
cdr3_aa: CASSQDGTSGSSEQYF
cdr3_nt: TGCGCCAGCAGCCAAGATGGGACTAGCGGGAGCTCCGAGCAGTACTTC

v_call: TRBV9
clone_size: -
d_call: -
j_call: TRBJ2-1
cdr3_aa: CASSVESVSYNEQFF
cdr3_nt: TGTGCCAGCAGCGTAGAATCGGTCTCCTACAATGAGCAGTTCTTC

v_call: TRBV25-1
clone_size: -
d_call: -
j_call: TRBJ2-7
cdr3_aa: CASKGGPTGNYEQYF
cdr3_nt: TGTGCCAGCAAAGGGGGTCCTACAGGGAACTACGAGCAGTACTTC

v_call: TRBV4-2
clone_size: -
d_call: -
j_call: TRBJ2-7
cdr3_aa: CASSQDGSSYEQYF
cdr3_nt: TGTGCCAGCAGCCAAGACGGCAGCTCCTACGAGCAGTACTTC

v_call: TRBV18
clone_size: few
d_call: -
j_call: TRBJ2-3
cdr3_aa: CASSPDDTDTQYF
cdr3_nt: TGTGCCAGCTCACCTGACGACACAGATACGCAGTATTTT

v_call: TRBV2
clone_size: -
d_call: TRBD2
j_call: TRBJ2-3
cdr3_aa: CASMRSGGAGTDTQYF
cdr3_nt: TGTGCCAGCATGCGTAGCGGGGGGGCCGGCACAGATACGCAGTATTTT

v_call: TRBV30
clone_size: few
d_call: -
j_call: TRBJ1-5
cdr3_aa: CAWSTRANQPQHF
cdr3_nt: TGTGCCTGGAGTACGCGAGCAAATCAGCCCCAGCATTTT

v_call: TRBV5-4
clone_size: -
d_call: -
j_call: TRBJ1-5
cdr3_aa: CASSVGGYQPQHF
cdr3_nt: TGTGCCAGCAGTGTGGGAGGTTATCAGCCCCAGCATTTT

v_call: TRBV27
clone_size: -
d_call: -
j_call: TRBJ1-4
cdr3_aa: CASSQFNSISEKLFF
cdr3_nt: TGTGCCAGCAGCCAATTCAACTCCATTAGTGAAAAACTGTTTTTT

v_call: TRBV30
clone_size: -
d_call: -
j_call: TRBJ2-7
cdr3_aa: CAWRALGYEQYF
cdr3_nt: TGTGCCTGGAGGGCGCTGGGCTACGAGCAGTACTTC

v_call: TRBV30
clone_size: few
d_call: -
j_call: TRBJ1-5
cdr3_aa: CAWSVGQFNQPQHF
cdr3_nt: TGTGCCTGGAGTGTCGGGCAGTTCAATCAGCCCCAGCATTTT

v_call: TRBV2
clone_size: -
d_call: -
j_call: TRBJ2-5
cdr3_aa: CASGLQETQYF
cdr3_nt: TGTGCCAGCGGTCTCCAAGAGACCCAGTACTTC

v_call: TRBV27
clone_size: -
d_call: TRBD1
j_call: TRBJ2-7
cdr3_aa: CASSGTGREQYF
cdr3_nt: TGTGCCAGCAGTGGGACAGGGCGCGAGCAGTACTTC